Each of the 15 T cell receptor beta chains below was sequenced from the same sample in a study of CDR3 diversity in severe acne. A single record per CDR3 protein comes from TCRdb applying MiXCR to the PCR reads. Among more than 80,000 distinct CDR3 sequences, under 55% were seen once, and the ten largest hold roughly 11%. The source material was blood. These TCRs come from a male donor with severe acne vulgaris.

The V call is TRBV18, the J call TRBJ2-5, with D possibly being TRBD1 (5 bases). Germline assignment: CDR1 KGHSH and CDR2 LQKENI. This CDR3 is 10 amino acids long. The CDR3 coding sequence is TGTACCACCCCAGGGGAGACCCAGTACTTC. This gives the protein CTTPGETQYF.

The genes are TRBV25-1 and TRBJ1-1, with D hard to call. CDR1 MGHDK and CDR2 SYGVNS come from the germline V gene. The V and J ends lost 1 base and 7 bases respectively, with 10 bases between them. The CDR3 spans 13 residues. The CDR3 bases are TGTGCCAGCAGTGAATCAGAGGGAGATGAAGCTTTCTTT. Protein: CASSESEGDEAFF. Using reference TRBV25-1 and TRBJ1-1 for the parts outside the CDR3, the full variable domain is EADIYQTPRYLVIGTGKKITLECSQTMGHDKMYWYQQDPGMELHLIHYSYGVNSTEKGDLSSESTVSRIRTEHFPLTLESARPSHTSQYLCASSESEGDEAFFGQGTRLTVV.

This clonotype was detected many times. V gene TRBV2 combines with J gene TRBJ2-3; D perhaps matches TRBD2 (6 bases). The V end was cut by 6 bases, the J end by 4 bases, with 14 bases between. The CDR3 extends over 14 amino acids. CDR1 and CDR2 (germline): SNHLY, FYNNEI. For the CDR3, the DNA is TGTGCCAGCAGCTTGAGGCGGGAACCAGATACGCAGTATTTT. Its protein product is CASSLRREPDTQYF. The variable domain in full, with the rest retrieved from reference TRBV2 and TRBJ2-3, is EPEVTQTPSHQVTQMGQEVILRCVPISNHLYFYWYRQILGQKVEFLVSFYNNEISEKSEIFDDQFSVERPDGSNFTLKIRSTKLEDSAMYFCASSLRREPDTQYFGPGTRLTVL.

This clonotype was detected ten times or more. The chain uses TRBV30 and TRBJ1-2; D gene ambiguous. CDR1 is GTSNPN and CDR2 is SVGIG in the germline V gene (reference sequence). The CDR3 consists of 12 residues. Trimming removed 7 bases from V and 8 bases from J, with 17 bases in between. CDR3 protein: CASTEGSGGYTF. CDR3 sequence (DNA): TGTGCCTCCACTGAGGGCTCGGGCGGCTACACCTTC.

V usage is TRBV5-6 and J usage is TRBJ2-5, with 11 bases lining up with TRBD2. J was trimmed by 3 bases and V by 0 bases; bases with no gene match: 4. In germline, CDR1 is SGHDT, CDR2 YYEEEE. This CDR3 contains 16 residues. CDR3 DNA: TGTGCCAGCAGCTTGGCCGTAGCGGGAGGGGAAGAGACCCAGTACTTC. It specifies CASSLAVAGGEETQYF.

The sample holds a few counts of this clonotype. The CDR3 DNA sequence: TGCGCCAGCAGCCAGGAATTAATCCGGGACAGGACCTACGAGCAGTACTTC. Protein sequence: CASSQELIRDRTYEQYF. V gene TRBV4-3 combines with J gene TRBJ2-7, with 8 bases identical to TRBD1. V shed 3 bases and J 2 bases; nucleotides not matched to a gene: 12. Germline V gene data show CDR1 as LGHNA and CDR2 as YSLEER. The CDR3 sequence is 17 residues long.

The CDR3 here is CASSKGPYEQYF. CDR3 nucleotide sequence: TGTGCCAGCAGCAAGGGGCCTTACGAGCAGTACTTC. This chain links TRBV12-3 or TRBV12-4 with TRBJ2-7; possible D gene TRBD1, 5 bases. The CDR3 is 12 residues long. The ends were cut back, 6 bases at V and 4 bases at J, with 10 bases in the middle.

Regarding this clonotype: The DNA is omitted, as the CDR3 cannot be located on it reliably, and the CDR3 follows TCRdb's listing. CDR3 sequence: CAINVGQGSYERYF. The chain joins TRBV10-3 to TRBJ2-7; the D call in the table, TRBD1, was not verified against the DNA. The CDR3 is 14 amino acids long, termini counted. Germline values: CDR1 ENHRY, CDR2 SYGVKD.

By frequency in the sample, this clonotype is medium-sized (0.01 to 0.1%). The V call is TRBV29-1, the J call TRBJ2-7; no firm D call. CDR3 length: 11 amino acids. V was trimmed by 5 bases and J by 0 bases, leaving 5 bases between them. From germline, CDR1 is SQVTM and CDR2 ANQGSEA. DNA for the CDR3: TGCAGCGTTAGAACCTCCTACGAGCAGTACTTC. Translation gives CSVRTSYEQYF.

The rearrangement uses TRBV6-6 and TRBJ2-7; TRBD1 aligns across 10 bases. This CDR3 contains 16 residues. With 6 bases clipped from V and 2 bases from J, the junction kept 10 bases outside the gene matches. In germline, CDR1 is MNHNY, CDR2 SVGAGI (reference sequence). This CDR3 is CASSLGQGRDTYEQYF. CDR3 DNA sequence: TGTGCCAGCAGCCTGGGACAGGGGAGGGATACCTACGAGCAGTACTTC.

This chain joins TRBV4-3 and TRBJ2-6, with TRBD1 matching 7 bases. Germline CDR1 reads LGHNA; CDR2 reads YSLEER. The CDR3 has 16 amino acids. The ends lost 1 base at V and 1 base at J; junction bases unmatched: 1. The CDR3 sequence: CASSQGTGSGANVLTF. The CDR3 nucleotides are TGCGCCAGCAGCCAAGGGACAGGTTCTGGGGCCAACGTCCTGACTTTC.

Note on this clonotype: A junction end diverges from the germline sequence, so it may reflect a read error. The chain recombines TRBV4-1 with TRBJ2-7; D is possibly TRBD1 (6 bases). The length of the CDR3 is 15 residues. The germline CDR1 and CDR2 sequences are MGHRA and YSYEKL. CDR3 nucleotide sequence: TGTGCCAGCAGCCAGCAAGGGACATTTACCTACGAGCAGTACTTC. Its translation is CASSQQGTFTYEQYF.

The chain recombines TRBV29-1 with TRBJ2-7; 13 bases are a match to TRBD2. Trimming cost V 8 bases and J 3 bases; bases outside gene matches: 4. From germline, CDR1 is SQVTM and CDR2 ANQGSEA. The CDR3 loop spans 13 amino acids. CDR3 residues: CSQGLAGVYEQYF. The CDR3, as DNA: TGCAGCCAAGGACTAGCGGGAGTCTACGAGCAGTACTTC.

Concerning this clonotype itself: A much larger clone differs from this one at a single base, so this may be a read error. The chain links TRBV4-1 to TRBJ2-7, with D uncertain. Trimming took 0 bases from V and 6 from J, leaving 12 bases between them. Germline V gives CDR1 MGHRA, CDR2 YSYEKL. There are 14 residues in the CDR3. CDR3 sequence reads: CASSQDDVPGEQYF. The CDR3 DNA reads as TGCGCCAGCAGCCAAGATGACGTCCCCGGCGAGCAGTACTTC.

Worth noting for this clonotype: Without the conserved terminal phenylalanine or tryptophan, this CDR3 likely stems from a read error. The chain is built from TRBV4-3 and TRBJ2-1, with no clear D. The germline V gene encodes CDR1 LGHNA and CDR2 YSLEER. The CDR3 is made up of 16 amino acids. V was shortened by 4 bases and J by 5 bases, with 18 bases between the two germline ends. This CDR3 reads CASSPGFTRADNEQFL. The CDR3 nucleotides read TGCGCCAGCAGCCCCGGATTTACGAGAGCAGACAATGAGCAGTTCCTC.